This is a list of T cell receptor beta chains from one sample in a study of OX40 agonist ivuxolimab in advanced cancers. Sequencing was performed with immunoSEQ multiplex PCR; in TCRdb, only in-frame clones are kept and a portion is missing. Of tens of thousands of clones listed, more than 80% are singletons. This material consisted of CD4+ or CD8+ T cells sorted from blood, taken in a trial of the OX40 agonist ivuxolimab. The source is an adult with an advanced solid tumor such as melanoma, head and neck, liver or kidney cancer. Both conserved end residues are part of each CDR3. Each record gives: CDR3 length, V gene, CDR3 protein.

>13|TRBV29-1
CSAGTENTGELFF
>13|TRBV2
CASSLLAREGYTF
>14|TRBV11-2
CASGRTSSYNEQFF
>15|TRBV7-9
CASSLRTGVYNEQFF
>14|TRBV18
CASSPTGGKDTQYF
>16|TRBV5-6
CASGRNGAGRTGELFF
>13|TRBV30
CAWSTGGDTEAFF
>12|TRBV7-2
CASSLSEQPQHF
>14|TRBV19
CASSIDTGAGTQYF
>19|TRBV5-1
CASSSNPISLQGRDNEQFF
>17|TRBV15
CATSREGGGLSNQPQHF
>15|TRBV10-3
CAISEIRDLYNEQFF
>14|TRBV5-6
CASSLGGGPYEQYF
>13|TRBV29-1
CSGTGGLGTEAFF
>14|TRBV30
CACRDSNSNQPQHF
>13|TRBV11-1
CASSYTSRGTQYF
>14|TRBV5-1
CASSRTRFTGELFF
>15|TRBV10-1
CASSDPQAGAYEQYF
>16|TRBV4-1
CASSQAAGGQNQPQHF
>15|TRBV4-2
CASSQEWLGVSGYTF
>13|TRBV11-3
CASSREDSYEQYF
>13|TRBV10-3
CAIKPATNEKLFF
>17|TRBV5-1
CASSGNLAGGRSNEQFF
>17|TRBV18
CASSHRDRGISNSPLHF
>14|TRBV11-2
CASSFKATGNTIYF
>14|TRBV9
CASSVGLDYNEQFF
>16|TRBV7-2
CASSWEFGRGGYEQYF
>16|TRBV4-1
CASSQPGGIGNQPQHF
>15|TRBV19
CASSIGFQSWNGYTF
>15|TRBV10-1
CASSRGDLDYNEQFF
>16|TRBV5-1
CASSREGIGVGGELFF
>13|TRBV5-1
CASSLDWEQPQHF
>17|TRBV2
CASSGQRWQGMNQPQHF
>15|TRBV7-3
CASSLRGTTYNEQFF
>13|TRBV2
CASSYQGPDGYTF
>20|TRBV5-1
CASTPTGLAGKRMDTGELFF
>12|TRBV28
CASSATSYEQYF
>14|TRBV2
CASSGTGVSYEQYF
>14|TRBV27
CASSLAGEPDTQYF
>14|TRBV6-1
CASSGSGRLSEQYF
>14|TRBV2
CASKIGQGSYEQYF
>17|TRBV27
CASSFEVRGQGPGELFF
>13|TRBV5-4
CASSSTGAYGYTF
>13|TRBV6-5
CASSRGGKYEQYF
>14|TRBV6-1
CASSEAQSHQPQHF
>15|TRBV29-1
CSVELGQAKPYEQYF
>13|TRBV2
CASNRGLNTEAFF
>13|TRBV12-5
CASGYGEKETQYF
>14|TRBV5-1
CASSLEWMSTEAFF
>13|TRBV7-9
CASSPQGFTEAFF
>14|TRBV28
CASSLQSGRGEAFF
>12|TRBV9
CASSPTGVTQYF
>16|TRBV5-6
CASSLRVGRAGNTIYF
>14|TRBV6-1
CASRGTLSVEKLFF
>15|TRBV27
CASSFLMAGGDTQYF
>12|TRBV28
CASSLTTGPQHF
>18|TRBV5-1
CASSLVLAGGFDTGELFF